This T cell receptor beta chain derives from a study of T cell responses to AZD1222 COVID-19 vaccine (dated by TCRdb to the early 2020s). At the level of the whole study: TCR sequencing covered more than 230 trial participants: 200 to 210 given two doses of AZD1222 and some 25 given two doses of MenACWY control vaccine. Trial participants were enrolled by age into subgroups of 18-55, 56-69 and 70-plus years, and 148, 28 and 57 TCR-sequenced participants, respectively, were included in these subgroups. What the work shows at the level of the full study, not this receptor alone: Because no day 14 peak-response samples were available, the repertoires could be characterized only after the peak T cell response. Spike-specific TCR breadth and depth rose significantly after two AZD1222 doses compared with day 0 and with MenACWY recipients. The 56-69-year group was small, and its depth increase did not reach significance, likely because of low power. Most participants were white British and females outnumbered males, and the authors suggested that clonal diversity may have been underestimated. Nearly half of unique spike-specific TCRs reportedly recognized epitopes outside regions mutated in the B.1.351 and B.1.1.7 variants. Conclusions about previously exposed vaccinees are limited, since just 6 or 7 AZD1222 recipients were seropositive for SARS-CoV-2 at baseline. CD4 TCRs associated with the vaccine covered the entire spike protein, and the dominant responses were in regions 160-218 and 743-854.

This sample's time point label indicates: about 28 days (+/-7) after the second vaccine dose. The treatment or condition label on this specimen signifies: meningococcal conjugate vaccine given as trial control. The vaccinee samples were drawn from two UK trials, COV001 and COV002, one of which was a single-blind randomized controlled phase 2/3 trial testing AZD1222 (ChAdOx1 nCoV-19) in healthy adults. For TCRbeta chain sequencing, PBMC samples were collected from trial participants at day 0 and at day 28 after the second dose. The CDR3 regions of human TCRbeta chains were analyzed by immunosequencing. On the authors' methods: TCRs in the repertoires were compared against a reference library of SARS-CoV-2-specific TCRs that had been generated with the MIRA antigen-specificity platform. Breadth was defined as the fraction of unique TCRs that were SARS-CoV-2-associated, and depth was defined as the fraction of total T cells that were SARS-CoV-2-associated. Using the MIRA data, every spike-specific TCR was mapped to the spike region that the TCR reacted to and assigned to either a CD4 or a CD8 class. Log10-transformed breadth and depth values were compared by one-way ANOVA with Sidak's multiple comparisons tests. TCRdb limited this immuneACCESS table to in-frame rearrangements with V and J called. A share of clones is missing; checked studies link under half to unresolved V genes, and the rest is unexplained. The V and J calls and the clone size are those of that table, but D and trimming were determined from the DNA. Across this sample there are roughly 190,000 clones, with approximately 92% seen only once. Of the sample, less than 4% falls within the top ten clones.

Points on this clone: The antigen it binds to is not known. No qualities accompany the bases; no much larger clone lies one base away.

As encoded in the germline V gene, CDR1 is SGHTA while CDR2 is FQGNSA. Ends trimmed: V by 5 bases, J by 7 bases; bases unmatched to a gene: 10. The CDR3 numbers 15 residues from cysteine through phenylalanine. Only the CDR3 DNA is retained, 45 bases long and in frame from the first base. The sequence joins TRBV7-2 to TRBJ2-1, with TRBD2 matching 8 junction bases. The sample was peripheral blood, taken 28 days after the second dose of the MenACWY control vaccine. This clonotype originated in an adult who received the MenACWY meningococcal vaccine as a control. The CDR3 in this case is CASSPRTSQVNEQFF. The sequenced DNA: TGTGCCAGCAGCCCAAGGACTAGCCAGGTAAATGAGCAGTTCTTC.